These 24 T cell receptor beta chains originate from one sample sequenced in a study of identical twins (dated by TCRdb to about 2016). Libraries were constructed by 5' RACE. TCRdb records Illumina HiSeq 2000 as the sequencer. Starting from the raw public reads, TCRdb applied fastp trimming at Q25, assembled clones with MiXCR and retained in-frame beta chains. Rows merge per CDR3 protein into single entries with the most common DNA and genes. In this sample the table shows about 240,000 distinct CDR3 sequences, approximately 10% of which occur a single time. In total, the top ten clones hold 9% to 10% of the sample. The sequenced sample consisted of memory T cells sorted from blood. What this sample's cell subset or site label stands for: CD45RO+ enriched T cells. The receptors stem from a man in his fifties or sixties in good health.

Only one count was recorded for this clonotype. The chain has TRBV4-1 and TRBJ1-4; maybe TRBD1 (5 bases). Trimming left V 4 bases short and J 6 bases short, with 21 bases between. CDR1 and CDR2 from the germline V gene are MGHRA and YSYEKL. The CDR3 extends over 17 amino acids. The CDR3 coding sequence is TGCGCCAGCAGCCCCGGGTTCTCTAGGGGACGTGATGAAAAACTGTTTTTT. This gives the protein CASSPGFSRGRDEKLFF.

This chain uses TRBV3-1 with TRBJ2-5; the D is unclear. Per the germline V gene, CDR1 is LGHDT and CDR2 is YNNKEL (reference sequence). The ends were cut back, 4 bases at V and 2 bases at J, with 11 bases in the middle. The CDR3 consists of 14 residues. CDR3 region: CASSPTLGQETQYF. The CDR3 DNA sequence: TGTGCCAGCAGCCCAACGCTTGGGCAAGAGACCCAGTACTTC.

This clonotype appeared a few times. This chain joins TRBV28 and TRBJ2-4; D not resolved. Per the germline V gene, CDR1 is MDHEN and CDR2 is SYDVKM. This CDR3 has 19 residues. V shed 3 bases and J shed 0 bases, with 21 bases lying between them. For the CDR3, the DNA is TGTGCCAGCAGTTTCGGCTGGGTAGGGCAGATGATAGCCAAAAACATTCAGTACTTC. Its protein is CASSFGWVGQMIAKNIQYF.

This clonotype was recorded at least ten times. The V and J genes are TRBV11-2 and TRBJ1-1, with D tentatively TRBD1 (5 bases). There are 16 residues in the CDR3. Germline assignment: CDR1 SGHAT and CDR2 FQNNGV. V was clipped by 1 base and J by 6 bases, with 18 bases between them. The CDR3 DNA reads TGTGCCAGCAGCTTAGTCCGCAACTTTCGGGGCGCTGAAGCTTTCTTT. Its translation is CASSLVRNFRGAEAFF.

This chain connects TRBV10-3 to TRBJ1-3; D remains unclear. The V gene lost 3 bases and the J gene lost 8 bases, with 11 bases spanning the gap. CDR3 length: 13 residues. The germline V gene encodes CDR1 ENHRY and CDR2 SYGVKD. CDR3 nucleotides: TGTGCCATCAGTGACTCTGTGGGTGACACCATATATTTT. This gives the protein CAISDSVGDTIYF.

The table lists this clonotype with a few counts. The V call is TRBV4-1, the J call TRBJ1-2, with D maybe TRBD1 (5 bases). Germline V gene data show CDR1 as MGHRA and CDR2 as YSYEKL. The CDR3 spans 14 residues. V was clipped by 0 bases and J by 2 bases, with 7 bases between them. For the CDR3, the DNA is TGCGCCAGCAGCCAAGACCGACAGAACTATGGCTACACCTTC. Encoded protein: CASSQDRQNYGYTF.

This clonotype was seen ten or more times. The chain employs TRBV2 and TRBJ1-3; no firm D call. CDR3 length equals 13 residues. Germline lookup yields CDR1 SNHLY and CDR2 FYNNEI. V dropped 7 bases and J dropped 1 base, with 8 bases sitting between them. CDR3 in DNA: TGTGCCAGCAAGGAGGGATCTGGAAACACCATATATTTT. Translation gives CASKEGSGNTIYF. Variable domain in full (rest from reference TRBV2 and TRBJ1-3): EPEVTQTPSHQVTQMGQEVILRCVPISNHLYFYWYRQILGQKVEFLVSFYNNEISEKSEIFDDQFSVERPDGSNFTLKIRSTKLEDSAMYFCASKEGSGNTIYFGEGSWLTVV.

The CDR3 sequence: CASSLGLAAQYF. CDR3 DNA sequence: TGTGCCAGCAGCTTGGGACTAGCCGCGCAGTATTTT. V usage is TRBV5-6 and J usage is TRBJ2-3; 7 bases are a match to TRBD2. Germline V gene lookup returns CDR1 SGHDT and CDR2 YYEEEE. The CDR3 runs 12 residues. Trimming cost V 0 bases and J 10 bases; bases outside gene matches: 2.

The rearrangement uses TRBV10-2 and TRBJ2-7, with a possible D match to TRBD2 (6 bases). This CDR3 is built from 13 residues. Trimming left V 8 bases short and J 0 bases short, with 11 bases between. Germline loops: CDR1 WSHSY, CDR2 SAAADI. CDR3 protein: CASGRGSSYEQYF. In DNA, the CDR3 is TGCGCCAGCGGGCGGGGAAGCTCCTACGAGCAGTACTTC.

Ten or more counts support this clonotype. The genes are TRBV4-3 and TRBJ1-4; D possibly corresponds to TRBD1 (5 bases). The CDR3 is 15 amino acids. The ends were cut back, 1 base at V and 7 bases at J, with 13 bases in the middle. The germline CDR1 and CDR2 sequences are LGHNA and YSLEER. CDR3 in DNA: TGCGCCAGCAGCCAAGTGGCAGGGCGGGGTGAAAAACTGTTTTTT. It yields the protein CASSQVAGRGEKLFF.

This chain connects TRBV28 to TRBJ1-1; possibly TRBD1 for D (6 bases). The length of the CDR3 is 13 residues. Germline assignment: CDR1 MDHEN and CDR2 SYDVKM. The V end lost 7 bases, the J end lost 5 bases, and 14 bases lay between the germline ends. Here the CDR3 DNA reads TGTGCCAGCATTCGTCAGACAGGTACTGAAGCTTTCTTT. Its translation is CASIRQTGTEAFF.

This clonotype showed up just a few times. V gene TRBV29-1 combines with J gene TRBJ1-2, with unresolved D. CDR1 and CDR2 (germline): SQVTM, ANQGSEA. V lost 5 bases, J lost 3 bases, and 10 bases lay in between. The CDR3 is 12 amino acids. The chain's CDR3 is CSVYGVDYGYTF. For the CDR3, the DNA is TGCAGCGTTTATGGGGTTGACTATGGCTACACCTTC.

This clonotype has a count of ten or more. The rearrangement joins TRBV20-1 to TRBJ2-1; 7 positions agree with TRBD2. V gave up 0 bases and J gave up 5 bases; unmatched junction bases: 4. Germline values: CDR1 DFQATT, CDR2 SNEGSKA (reference sequence). The CDR3 covers 14 residues. The CDR3: CSARDSRGNNEQFF. CDR3 DNA: TGCAGTGCTAGAGATTCGCGGGGGAACAATGAGCAGTTCTTC.

This clonotype was detected many times. J is TRBJ2-4 and V is TRBV5-1; D is perhaps TRBD1 (5 bases). Looked up from germline, CDR1 is SGHRS and CDR2 is YFSETQ. This CDR3 is built from 16 residues. Trimming cost V 4 bases and J 1 base, with 15 bases left between them. CDR3 sequence: CASSLGLRLAKNIQYF. The CDR3 DNA sequence: TGCGCCAGCAGCCTGGGGCTACGGCTCGCCAAAAACATTCAGTACTTC.

The chain uses TRBV5-1 and TRBJ2-7, with TRBD1 identical over 8 bases. The germline gives CDR1 SGHRS, CDR2 YFSETQ. After removal of 0 bases from V and 4 bases from J, the junction contained 6 bases not matched to a gene. There are 15 residues in the CDR3. Written as DNA, the CDR3 is TGCGCCAGCAGCTTGGTGTCAGGGGGCGGTTACGAGCAGTACTTC. Translated, it gives CASSLVSGGGYEQYF. The full variable domain, completed using reference TRBV5-1 and TRBJ2-7, is KAGVTQTPRYLIKTRGQQVTLSCSPISGHRSVSWYQQTPGQGLQFLFEYFSETQRNKGNFPGRFSGRQFSNSRSEMNVSTLELGDSALYLCASSLVSGGGYEQYFGPGTRLTVT.

The V call is TRBV20-1, the J call TRBJ2-1, with TRBD2 matching 8 bases. V gave up 1 base and J gave up 2 bases; unmatched junction bases: 16. Looked up from germline, CDR1 is DFQATT and CDR2 is SNEGSKA (reference sequence). The CDR3 runs 19 residues. CDR3 bases: TGCAGTGCTAGAGGAACCGGCCTAGCGGGTACTGCGACCTACAATGAGCAGTTCTTC. Its translation is CSARGTGLAGTATYNEQFF.

This clonotype was seen only a few times. CDR3 residues: CASSGGGHYNEQFF. CDR3 in DNA: TGTGCCAGCAGTGGGGGGGGGCACTACAATGAGCAGTTCTTC. V and J are TRBV2 and TRBJ2-1, with D perhaps matching TRBD2 (7 bases). Looked up from germline, CDR1 is SNHLY and CDR2 is FYNNEI. CDR3 size: 14 residues. V dropped 4 bases and J dropped 3 bases, with 10 bases sitting between them.

This clonotype was found many times. The J gene is TRBJ2-7, the V gene TRBV20-1, with TRBD1 as a possible D gene (6 bases). The CDR3 contains 15 residues. CDR1 is DFQATT and CDR2 is SNEGSKA in the germline V gene (reference sequence). Trimming took off 0 bases at V and 4 bases at J, with 16 bases between the two ends. The CDR3 loop is CSARDGRRGEYEQYF. The DNA of the CDR3 is TGCAGTGCTAGAGATGGCCGCAGGGGAGAGTACGAGCAGTACTTC.

V and J are TRBV20-1 and TRBJ2-5, with D hard to call. Germline V lookup: CDR1 DFQATT, CDR2 SNEGSKA (reference sequence). V was clipped by 0 bases and J by 1 base, with 12 bases between them. The CDR3 has 15 amino acids. The CDR3 here is CSAREGLTLQETQYF. The CDR3 DNA reads TGCAGTGCTAGAGAGGGGTTGACTCTCCAAGAGACCCAGTACTTC.

This clonotype was picked up a small number of times. The V call is TRBV20-1, the J call TRBJ2-5, with TRBD2 identical over 13 bases. The ends lost 0 bases at V and 2 bases at J; junction bases unmatched: 12. The germline CDR1 and CDR2 sequences are DFQATT and SNEGSKA (reference sequence). The CDR3 runs 19 residues. CDR3 sequence (DNA): TGCAGTGCTAGAGATATCCGACTAGCGGGAGGATGGGCGCAAGAGACCCAGTACTTC. As protein: CSARDIRLAGGWAQETQYF.

This clonotype was seen repeatedly, ten times or more. The chain carries TRBV5-4 and TRBJ2-1, with 8 positions matching TRBD2. After removal of 0 bases from V and 6 bases from J, the junction contained 11 bases not matched to a gene. In germline, CDR1 is SGHNT, CDR2 YYREEE (reference sequence). The CDR3 sequence is 17 residues long. CDR3 amino acids: CASSLDGGVAGRNEQFF. The CDR3, as DNA: TGTGCCAGCAGCTTGGACGGGGGGGTAGCGGGGCGCAATGAGCAGTTCTTC.

This clonotype has ten or more counts. The chain carries TRBV7-8 and TRBJ2-3, with a weak D call TRBD1 (6 bases). Germline-derived CDR1 and CDR2 are SGHVS and FQNEAQ. The V and J ends lost 0 bases and 3 bases respectively, with 22 bases between them. The CDR3 extends over 19 amino acids. The CDR3 DNA sequence: TGTGCCAGCAGCTTAGCATCGTATGGCTGGCAGGGGAAGACAGATACGCAGTATTTT. It is translated as CASSLASYGWQGKTDTQYF.

This clonotype occurred a few times. This chain connects TRBV19 to TRBJ2-1; TRBD1 or TRBD2 may be the D gene (7 bases each). This CDR3 contains 16 residues. V was clipped by 6 bases and J by 1 base, with 16 bases between them. The germline V gene encodes CDR1 LNHDA and CDR2 SQIVND (reference sequence). The DNA of the CDR3 is TGTGCCAGTAGCCGCCAGGGGGGGAGATCCTACAATGAGCAGTTCTTC. Translated, it gives CASSRQGGRSYNEQFF.

V is TRBV7-2 and J is TRBJ1-2; unclear D gene. Trimming left V 4 bases short and J 1 base short, with 10 bases between. The CDR3 sequence is 14 residues long. The germline V gene has CDR1 SGHTA and CDR2 FQGNSA. The CDR3 here is CASSSHSLNYGYTF. DNA of the CDR3: TGTGCCAGCAGCTCCCACTCACTTAACTATGGCTACACCTTC. Drawing the rest from reference TRBV7-2 and TRBJ1-2, the complete variable domain is GAGVSQSPSNKVTEKGKDVELRCDPISGHTALYWYRQSLGQGLEFLIYFQGNSAPDKSGLPSDRFSAERTGGSVSTLTIQRTQQEDSAVYLCASSSHSLNYGYTFGSGTRLTVV.